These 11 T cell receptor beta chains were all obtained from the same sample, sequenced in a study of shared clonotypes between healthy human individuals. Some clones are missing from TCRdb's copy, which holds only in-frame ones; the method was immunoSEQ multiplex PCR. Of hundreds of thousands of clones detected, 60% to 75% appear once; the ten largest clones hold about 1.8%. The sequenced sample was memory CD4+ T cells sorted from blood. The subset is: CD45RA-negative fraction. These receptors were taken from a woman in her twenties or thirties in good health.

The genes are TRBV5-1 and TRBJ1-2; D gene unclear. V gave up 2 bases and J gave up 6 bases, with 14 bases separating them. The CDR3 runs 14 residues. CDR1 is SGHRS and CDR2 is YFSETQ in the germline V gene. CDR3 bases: TGCGCCAGCAGCTTCGGGCAGGCAGACAATGGCTACACCTTC. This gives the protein CASSFGQADNGYTF.

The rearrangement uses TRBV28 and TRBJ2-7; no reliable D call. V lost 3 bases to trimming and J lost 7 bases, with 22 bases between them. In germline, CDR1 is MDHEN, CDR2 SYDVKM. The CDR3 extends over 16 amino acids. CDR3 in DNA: TGTGCCAGCAGTTTTCCCCCGTATAGGGCAAGTGGAGAGCAGTACTTC. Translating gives CASSFPPYRASGEQYF. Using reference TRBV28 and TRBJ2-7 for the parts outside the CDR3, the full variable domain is DVKVTQSSRYLVKRTGEKVFLECVQDMDHENMFWYRQDPGLGLRLIYFSYDVKMKEKGDIPEGYSVSREKKERFSLILESASTNQTSMYLCASSFPPYRASGEQYFGPGTRLTVT.

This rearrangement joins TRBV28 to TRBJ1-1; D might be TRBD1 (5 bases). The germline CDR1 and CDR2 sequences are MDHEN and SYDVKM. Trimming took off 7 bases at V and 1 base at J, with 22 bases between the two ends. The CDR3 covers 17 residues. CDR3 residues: CASIPNGWGVTNTEAFF. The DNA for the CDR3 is TGTGCCAGCATCCCGAACGGGTGGGGGGTGACGAACACTGAAGCTTTCTTT.

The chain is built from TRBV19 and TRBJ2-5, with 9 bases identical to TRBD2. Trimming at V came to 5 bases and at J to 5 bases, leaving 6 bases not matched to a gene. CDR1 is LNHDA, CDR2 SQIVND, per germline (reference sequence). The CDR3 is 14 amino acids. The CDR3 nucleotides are TGTGCCAGTAGTGGGGTAGCGGGAGCCGAGACCCAGTACTTC. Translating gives CASSGVAGAETQYF.

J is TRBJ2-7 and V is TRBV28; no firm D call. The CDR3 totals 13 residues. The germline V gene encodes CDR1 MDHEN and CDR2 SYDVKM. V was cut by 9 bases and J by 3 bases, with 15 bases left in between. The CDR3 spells CASTVSINYEQYF. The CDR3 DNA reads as TGTGCCAGTACAGTTTCAATCAACTACGAGCAGTACTTC.

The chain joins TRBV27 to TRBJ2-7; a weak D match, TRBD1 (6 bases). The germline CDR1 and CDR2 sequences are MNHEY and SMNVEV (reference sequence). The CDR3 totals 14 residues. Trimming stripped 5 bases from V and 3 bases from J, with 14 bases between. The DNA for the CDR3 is TGTGCCAGCAGTCCGCACCGGGACAACTACGAGCAGTACTTC. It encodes CASSPHRDNYEQYF.

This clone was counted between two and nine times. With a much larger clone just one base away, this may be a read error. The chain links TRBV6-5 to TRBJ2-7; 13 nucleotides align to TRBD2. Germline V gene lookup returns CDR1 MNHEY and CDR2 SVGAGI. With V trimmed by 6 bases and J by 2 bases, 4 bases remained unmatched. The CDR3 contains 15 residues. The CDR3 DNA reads TGTGCCAGCAGAGCCGGGACTAGCGGGACCTACGAGCAGTACTTC. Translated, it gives CASRAGTSGTYEQYF.

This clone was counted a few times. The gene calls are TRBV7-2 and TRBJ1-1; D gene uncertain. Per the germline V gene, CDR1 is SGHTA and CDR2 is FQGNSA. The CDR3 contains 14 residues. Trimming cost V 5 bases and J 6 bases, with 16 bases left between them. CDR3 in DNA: TGTGCCAGCAGCCCTCGGATCCTGGGGTCTGAAGCTTTCTTT. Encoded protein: CASSPRILGSEAFF.

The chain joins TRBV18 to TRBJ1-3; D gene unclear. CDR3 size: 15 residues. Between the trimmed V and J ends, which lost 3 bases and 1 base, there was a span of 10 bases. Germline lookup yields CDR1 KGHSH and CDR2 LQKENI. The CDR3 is CASSPTAESGNTIYF. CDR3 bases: TGTGCCAGCTCACCTACAGCGGAATCTGGAAACACCATATATTTT.

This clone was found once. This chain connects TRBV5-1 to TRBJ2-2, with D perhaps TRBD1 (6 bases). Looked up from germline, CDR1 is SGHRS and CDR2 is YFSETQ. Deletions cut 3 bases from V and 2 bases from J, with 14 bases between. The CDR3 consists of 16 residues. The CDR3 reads CASSSPTGSNTGELFF. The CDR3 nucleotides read TGCGCCAGCAGCTCACCCACAGGGAGCAACACCGGGGAGCTGTTTTTT.

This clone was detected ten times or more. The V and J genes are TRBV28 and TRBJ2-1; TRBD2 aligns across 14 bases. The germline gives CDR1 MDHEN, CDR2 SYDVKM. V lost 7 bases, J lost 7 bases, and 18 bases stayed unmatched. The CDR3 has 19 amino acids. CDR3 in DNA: TGTGCCAGCAATCATGGGGGGACTAGCGGGAGACCACGGTTTAATGAGCAGTTCTTC. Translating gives CASNHGGTSGRPRFNEQFF.